This TCR beta chain appears in the sequencing data of a study of Graves' ophthalmopathy and Graves' hyperthyroidism. Study-wide background: Peripheral blood was gathered at first diagnosis, ahead of any treatment whatsoever.

This clonotype was recorded a few times. RNA transcripts were the source from which TCR beta CDR3 regions were amplified. HTBI primers served in a first-round RT-PCR, which a second-round multiplex PCR followed. TCRdb passed the multiplex PCR reads through MiXCR, listing each CDR3 protein once. The table lists about 740,000 distinct CDR3 sequences, roughly 40% of them singletons, with approximately 46% in the top ten. From germline, CDR1 is SGHVS and CDR2 FQNEAQ. Trimming removed 1 base at V and 6 bases at J, with 10 bases between. The CDR3 is made up of 14 amino acids. The sequenced sample consisted of peripheral blood. The J gene is TRBJ1-5, the V gene TRBV7-8, with D hard to call. The sequence came from an adult man with Graves' ophthalmopathy. CDR3 sequence: CASSLDLSPQPQHF. As DNA, the CDR3 is TGTGCCAGCAGCTTAGACCTTTCCCCTCAGCCCCAGCATTTT.